The T cell receptor (beta chain) described here comes from a study of blood T cell repertoires in COVID-19. Whole-study context: COVID-19 samples, acute and convalescent, were from the United States, Italy and Spain.

The CDR3 covers 14 residues. Germline lookup yields CDR1 MDHEN and CDR2 SYDVKM. Trimming removed 5 bases from V and 2 bases from J; junction bases left unmatched: 2. As processed by the authors: It was from reference gene primer amplification that nucleated cell counts were estimated. Method: immunoSEQ multiplex PCR; TCRdb's copy keeps in-frame clones and lacks some. The DNA gave D and trimming, while V, J and clone size come from that table. This table has around 300,000 clones, around 89% appearing once. Participants' reported clinical history set cohort assignment. The rearrangement links TRBV28 to TRBJ2-2; 7 nucleotides match TRBD1. The specimen sequenced was PBMCs or T cells enriched from blood (not recorded which). This receptor was taken from a woman aged 50 to 65 who had recovered from COVID-19. CDR3 sequence reads: CASSHRGNTGELFF. The CDR3 DNA reads as TGTGCCAGCAGTCACAGGGGAAACACCGGGGAGCTGTTTTTT. Full variable domain (rest looked up from reference TRBV28 and TRBJ2-2): DVKVTQSSRYLVKRTGEKVFLECVQDMDHENMFWYRQDPGLGLRLIYFSYDVKMKEKGDIPEGYSVSREKKERFSLILESASTNQTSMYLCASSHRGNTGELFFGEGSRLTVL.